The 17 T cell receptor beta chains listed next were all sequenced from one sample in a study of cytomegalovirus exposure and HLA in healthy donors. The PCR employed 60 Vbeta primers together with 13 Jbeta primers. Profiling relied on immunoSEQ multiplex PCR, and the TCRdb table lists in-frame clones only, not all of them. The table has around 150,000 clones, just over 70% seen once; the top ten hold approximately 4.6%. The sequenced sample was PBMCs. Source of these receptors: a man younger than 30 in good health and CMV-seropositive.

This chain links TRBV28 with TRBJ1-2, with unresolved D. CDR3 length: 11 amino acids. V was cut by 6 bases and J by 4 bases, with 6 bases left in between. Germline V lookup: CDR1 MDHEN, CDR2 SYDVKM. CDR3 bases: TGTGCCAGCAGCTACCTCTATGGCTACACCTTC. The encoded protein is CASSYLYGYTF.

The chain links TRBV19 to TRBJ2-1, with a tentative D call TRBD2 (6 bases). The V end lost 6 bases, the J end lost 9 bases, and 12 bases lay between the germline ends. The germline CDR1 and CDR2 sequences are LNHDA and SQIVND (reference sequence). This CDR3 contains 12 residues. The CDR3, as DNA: TGTGCCAGTAGGGCTGGAGGGACTGAGCAGTTCTTC. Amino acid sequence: CASRAGGTEQFF.

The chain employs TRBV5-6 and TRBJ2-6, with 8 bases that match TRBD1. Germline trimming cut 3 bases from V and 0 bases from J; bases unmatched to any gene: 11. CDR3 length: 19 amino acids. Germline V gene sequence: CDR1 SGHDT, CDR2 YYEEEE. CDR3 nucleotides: TGTGCCAGCAGCTCGGGACAGGACGTACTTAGCTCTGGGGCCAACGTCCTGACTTTC. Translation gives CASSSGQDVLSSGANVLTF.

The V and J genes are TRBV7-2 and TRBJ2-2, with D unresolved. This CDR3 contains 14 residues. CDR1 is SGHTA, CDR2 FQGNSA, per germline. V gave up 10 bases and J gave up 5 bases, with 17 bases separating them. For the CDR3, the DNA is TGTGCCACCTTCTCGCTAGGTTGGACCGGGGAGCTGTTTTTT. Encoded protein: CATFSLGWTGELFF.

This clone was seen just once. DNA of the CDR3: TGCAGCGTCCTAAAGGGGGGGCATAGCGCAGATACGCAGTATTTT. This encodes CSVLKGGHSADTQYF. The rearrangement uses TRBV29-1 and TRBJ2-3; a weak D match, TRBD2 (7 bases). CDR3 length: 15 residues. V shed 6 bases and J shed 4 bases, with 20 bases lying between them. Germline values: CDR1 SQVTM, CDR2 ANQGSEA.

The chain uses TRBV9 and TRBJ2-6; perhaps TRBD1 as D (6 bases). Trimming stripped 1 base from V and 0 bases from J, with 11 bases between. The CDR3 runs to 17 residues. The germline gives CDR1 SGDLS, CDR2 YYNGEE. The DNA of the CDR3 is TGTGCCAGCAGCGTACGGACAGCCGGCTCTGGGGCCAACGTCCTGACTTTC. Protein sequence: CASSVRTAGSGANVLTF.

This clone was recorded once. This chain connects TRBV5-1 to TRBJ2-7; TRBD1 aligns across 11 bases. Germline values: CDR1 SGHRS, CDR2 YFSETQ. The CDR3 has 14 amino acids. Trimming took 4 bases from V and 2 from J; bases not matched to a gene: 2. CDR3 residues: CASSPGQGAYEQYV. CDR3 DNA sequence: TGCGCCAGCAGCCCGGGACAGGGGGCCTACGAGCAGTACGTC.

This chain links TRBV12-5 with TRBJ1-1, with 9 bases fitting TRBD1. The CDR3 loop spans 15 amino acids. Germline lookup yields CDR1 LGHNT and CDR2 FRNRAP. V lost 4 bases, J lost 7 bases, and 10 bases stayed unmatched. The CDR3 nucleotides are TGTGCTAGTGGTTCAGAAGGACAGGGGATTAATGAAGCTTTCTTT. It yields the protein CASGSEGQGINEAFF.

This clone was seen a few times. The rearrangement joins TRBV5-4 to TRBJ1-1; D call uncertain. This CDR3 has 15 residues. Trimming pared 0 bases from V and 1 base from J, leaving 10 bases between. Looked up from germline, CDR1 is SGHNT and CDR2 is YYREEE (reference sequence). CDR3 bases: TGTGCCAGCAGCTTGGATATCGCGGCGAACACTGAAGCTTTCTTT. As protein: CASSLDIAANTEAFF.

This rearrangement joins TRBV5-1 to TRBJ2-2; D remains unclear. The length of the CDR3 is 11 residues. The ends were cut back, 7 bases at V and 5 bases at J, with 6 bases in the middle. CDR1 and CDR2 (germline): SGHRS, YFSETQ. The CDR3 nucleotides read TGCGCCAGCCAGGTGACCGGGGAGCTGTTTTTT. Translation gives CASQVTGELFF.

In nucleotides, the CDR3 is TGTGCCAGCAGCTTGGAGAGCTATGGCTACACCTTC. The encoded protein is CASSLESYGYTF. The V and J genes are TRBV5-4 and TRBJ1-2; no reliable D call. CDR1 and CDR2 (germline): SGHNT, YYREEE (reference sequence). V was pared by 0 bases and J by 4 bases, with 4 bases between. CDR3 length: 12 residues.

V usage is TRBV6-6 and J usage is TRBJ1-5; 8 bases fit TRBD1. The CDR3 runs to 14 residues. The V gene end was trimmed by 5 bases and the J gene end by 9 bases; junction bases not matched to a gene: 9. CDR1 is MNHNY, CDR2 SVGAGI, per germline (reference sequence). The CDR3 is CASSNQGANAPQHF. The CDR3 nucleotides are TGTGCCAGCAGTAACCAGGGGGCAAATGCGCCCCAGCATTTT.

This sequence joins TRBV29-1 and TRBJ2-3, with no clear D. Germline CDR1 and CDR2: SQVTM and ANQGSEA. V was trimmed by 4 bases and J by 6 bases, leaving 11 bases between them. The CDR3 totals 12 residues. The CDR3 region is CSVVTEDDTQYF. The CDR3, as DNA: TGCAGCGTTGTTACTGAGGATGATACGCAGTATTTT.

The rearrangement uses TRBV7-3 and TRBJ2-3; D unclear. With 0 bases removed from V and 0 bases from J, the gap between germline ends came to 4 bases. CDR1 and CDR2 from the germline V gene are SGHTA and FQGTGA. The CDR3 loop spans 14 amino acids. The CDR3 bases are TGTGCCAGCAGCTTAACCTCTAGCACAGATACGCAGTATTTT. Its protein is CASSLTSSTDTQYF.

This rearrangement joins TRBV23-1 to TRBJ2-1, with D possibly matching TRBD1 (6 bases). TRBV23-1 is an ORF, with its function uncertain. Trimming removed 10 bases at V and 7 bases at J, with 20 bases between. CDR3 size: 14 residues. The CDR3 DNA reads TGCGCCAATGTACCGGGACAAGGGTGGAATGAGCAGTTCTTC. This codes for CANVPGQGWNEQFF.

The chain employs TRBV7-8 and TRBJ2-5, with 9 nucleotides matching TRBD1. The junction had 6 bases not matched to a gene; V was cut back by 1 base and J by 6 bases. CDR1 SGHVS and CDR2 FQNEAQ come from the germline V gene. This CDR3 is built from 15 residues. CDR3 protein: CASSLGQGGRKTQYF. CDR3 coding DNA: TGTGCCAGCAGCTTAGGACAGGGGGGTCGGAAGACCCAGTACTTC. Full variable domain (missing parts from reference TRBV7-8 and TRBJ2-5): GAGVSQSPRYKVAKRGQDVALRCDPISGHVSLFWYQQALGQGPEFLTYFQNEAQLDKSGLPSDRFFAERPEGSVSTLKIQRTQQEDSAVYLCASSLGQGGRKTQYFGPGTRLLVL.

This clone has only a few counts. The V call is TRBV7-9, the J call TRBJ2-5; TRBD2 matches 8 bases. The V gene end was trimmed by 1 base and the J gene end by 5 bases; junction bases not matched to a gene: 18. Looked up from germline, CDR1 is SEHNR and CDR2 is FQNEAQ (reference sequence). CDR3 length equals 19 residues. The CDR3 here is CASSLETVPGGLGTETQYF. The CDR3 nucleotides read TGTGCCAGCAGCTTAGAGACAGTCCCGGGAGGGCTTGGGACCGAGACCCAGTACTTC.